This T cell receptor beta chain emerged from a study of blood T cells in healthy people across ages (dated by TCRdb to 2015 to 2017). At the level of the whole study: In model experiments, template switching captured roughly one uniquely barcoded TCR beta cDNA molecule for every two T cells. The study analyzed two additional independent replicas of 1 million unique cDNA reads from the same blood draw for two donors, one aged 18 to 30 and one aged 80 or older. To track age-related changes in TCR beta repertoire diversity, the study relied on deep sequencing normalized with unique cDNA molecular identifiers. Four age groups were formed from the donors: young (average approximately 16 years), middle-aged (approximately 40), aged (roughly 56) and long-lived (more than 75). Donors of different ages were randomly distributed across sequencing lanes to avoid experimental bias. Points the paper makes about the study in general: Compared with the aged group, the long-lived group had more naive CD4+ T cells, fewer expanded clones and increased TCR diversity, suggesting age selection. Estimates of total diversity based on one million sequenced T cells were regarded as lower bounds and as underestimates. The percentage of naive T cells measured by flow cytometry correlated strongly with observed TCR beta diversity. Observed TCR beta diversity per million T cells fell roughly linearly with age, and a significant reduction was already apparent by age around 36. Because profiling used bulk unsorted PBMCs, naive and antigen-experienced compartments could not be compared conclusively. Because the CMV infection status of the donors was unknown, age-related changes in expanded clonotypes may potentially have been confounded.

The roughly 42 donors, aged about 6 to 100 years, were systemically healthy Caucasian individuals from Russia. Approximately 9.3 milliliters of peripheral blood were collected from each donor into EDTA-treated Vacutainer tubes. PBMCs were isolated by Ficoll-Paque density-gradient centrifugation, with at least 6 million obtained per sample. Total RNA was extracted from PBMCs with Trizol reagent, with at least 6 micrograms obtained per sample. The percentages of naive CD45RAhigh/CD27high T cells were determined by flow cytometry on a PBMC aliquot from every donor. Based on the germline V gene, the CDR1 and CDR2 sequences are MGHDK and SYGVNS. The CDR3 starts with the cysteine, ends with the phenylalanine, and has 17 residues. Only CDR3 DNA is held: 51 bases, read in frame from base 1. Libraries were made using 5' RACE. TCRdb names Illumina HiSeq 2500 as the instrument used. The second PCR ran for roughly 7 to 12 cycles and used a J-beta primer mix along with a sample-barcoded 5' primer. A template-switch 5' adaptor carrying 12 random nucleotides introduced a unique molecular identifier onto each TCR beta cDNA molecule. At least 2.5 million CDR3-containing paired-end reads were obtained from each sample. All of the RNA was converted into first-strand cDNA using the Mint cDNA synthesis kit, with a TRBC-specific oligonucleotide serving as the primer. All cDNA was treated with uracil-DNA glycosylase and then went through a first 18-cycle PCR with the universal primers M1SS and BC2_uni_R. The authors processed their data as follows. For normalization, 1 million high-quality reads were randomly selected from each sample, with every read carrying a distinct molecular identifier. Reads with shared molecular identifiers were discarded instead of being binned into consensus sequences. CDR3 identification, clonotype clustering and error correction used MiTCR with a Q25 quality threshold and the strictest error-elimination algorithm. A nonparametric unseen species model with Euler transformation was used to estimate lower-bound total TCR beta diversity. TCRdb reanalyzed the raw reads on its own, using fastp at Q25 for trimming and MiXCR for clone calling, and kept in-frame beta chains. Entries that share a CDR3 protein sequence are merged under the most common genes and DNA. It is TCRdb's table, rather than the study itself, that gives the V and J calls and clone size. In this sample the table shows 1.5 million to 1.9 million distinct CDR3 sequences, less than 45% of which occur a single time. The ten top clones hold 4% of the sample.

As concerns this clonotype: Its antigen remains unidentified. A junction end diverges from the germline sequence, so it may reflect a read error.

Input material: blood. The TCR was taken from a woman aged 18-30 years in good health. The chain is encoded by TRBV25-1 joined to TRBJ2-3, and perhaps TRBD2 as D gene, on 6 matching bases. The CDR3 is CASNESGTDTPPDTQYF. Read as DNA, the sequence is TGTGCCAGCAATGAATCCGGGACTGATACCCCCCCAGATACGCAGTATTTT.